This TCR beta chain appears in the sequencing data of a study of cytomegalovirus exposure and HLA in healthy donors. This clone was counted a few times. The germline gives CDR1 SGHTA, CDR2 FQGNSA. V was trimmed by 3 bases and J by 5 bases, leaving 11 bases between them. The CDR3 extends over 13 amino acids. Primers included in the PCR were 60 Vbeta and 13 Jbeta primers. Authors' methods: A later analysis counted around 74 million unique TCR beta chains, around 10 million shared. TCRdb's copy holds only in-frame clones and misses some; the assay was immunoSEQ multiplex PCR. That table supplies the V and J calls and clone size; D and trimming were determined from the DNA. The data show 100,000 to 150,000 clones, around 77% seen once.

The chain uses TRBV7-2 and TRBJ2-7, with D tentatively TRBD2 (5 bases). This receptor was taken from a woman aged 40 to 50 in good health and CMV-seropositive. Material: PBMCs. The CDR3 here is CASSLDDGNEQYF. CDR3 nucleotide sequence: TGTGCCAGCAGCTTGGACGACGGGAACGAGCAGTACTTC.